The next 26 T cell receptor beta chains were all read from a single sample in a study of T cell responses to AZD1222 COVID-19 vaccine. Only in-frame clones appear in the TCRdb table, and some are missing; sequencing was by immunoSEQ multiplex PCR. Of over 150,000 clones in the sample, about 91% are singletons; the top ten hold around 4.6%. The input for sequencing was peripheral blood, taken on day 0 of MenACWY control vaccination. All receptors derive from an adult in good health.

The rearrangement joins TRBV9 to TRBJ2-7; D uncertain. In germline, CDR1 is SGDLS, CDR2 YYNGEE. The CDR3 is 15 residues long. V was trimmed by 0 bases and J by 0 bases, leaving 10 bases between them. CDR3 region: CASSVAVGSSYEQYF. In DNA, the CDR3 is TGTGCCAGCAGCGTAGCGGTGGGTAGCTCCTACGAGCAGTACTTC.

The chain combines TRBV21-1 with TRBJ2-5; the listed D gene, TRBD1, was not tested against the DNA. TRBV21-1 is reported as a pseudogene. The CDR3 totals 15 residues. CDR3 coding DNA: TGTGCCAGCAGCCCGCACCGGGACAGGGTGGGGACCCAGTACTTC. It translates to CASSPHRDRVGTQYF.

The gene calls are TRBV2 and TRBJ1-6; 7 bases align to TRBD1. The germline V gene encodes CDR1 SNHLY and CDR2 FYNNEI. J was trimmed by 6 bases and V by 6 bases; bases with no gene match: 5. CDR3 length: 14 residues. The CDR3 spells CASSPGQSNSPLHF. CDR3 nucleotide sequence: TGTGCCAGCAGCCCGGGACAGAGTAATTCACCCCTCCACTTT. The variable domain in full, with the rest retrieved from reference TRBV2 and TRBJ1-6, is EPEVTQTPSHQVTQMGQEVILRCVPISNHLYFYWYRQILGQKVEFLVSFYNNEISEKSEIFDDQFSVERPDGSNFTLKIRSTKLEDSAMYFCASSPGQSNSPLHFGNGTRLTVT.

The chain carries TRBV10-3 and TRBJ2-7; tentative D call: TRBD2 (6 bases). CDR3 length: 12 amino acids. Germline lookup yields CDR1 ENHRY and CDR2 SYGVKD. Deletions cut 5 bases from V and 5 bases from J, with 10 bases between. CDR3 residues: CAISPGGDEQYF. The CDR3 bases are TGTGCCATCAGTCCAGGAGGGGACGAGCAGTACTTC.

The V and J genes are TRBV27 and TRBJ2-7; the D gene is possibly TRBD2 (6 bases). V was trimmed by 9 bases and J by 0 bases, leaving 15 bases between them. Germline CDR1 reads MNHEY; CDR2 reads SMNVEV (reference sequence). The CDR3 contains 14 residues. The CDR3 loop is CASAAVGGSYEQYF. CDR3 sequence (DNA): TGTGCCAGTGCAGCGGTCGGGGGCTCCTACGAGCAGTACTTC.

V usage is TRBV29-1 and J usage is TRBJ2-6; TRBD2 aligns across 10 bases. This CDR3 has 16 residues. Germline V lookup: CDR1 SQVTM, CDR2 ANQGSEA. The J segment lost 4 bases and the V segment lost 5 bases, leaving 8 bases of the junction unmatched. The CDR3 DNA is TGCAGCGTTTTTCTAGCGGGAGCTAACGGGGCCAACGTCCTGACTTTC. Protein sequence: CSVFLAGANGANVLTF.

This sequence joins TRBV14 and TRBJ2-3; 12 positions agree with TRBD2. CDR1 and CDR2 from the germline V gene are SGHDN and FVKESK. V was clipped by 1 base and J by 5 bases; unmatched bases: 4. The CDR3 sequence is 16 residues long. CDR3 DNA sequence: TGTGCCAGCAGCCAAGCTCTAGCGGGAGGGCTAGATACGCAGTATTTT. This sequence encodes CASSQALAGGLDTQYF. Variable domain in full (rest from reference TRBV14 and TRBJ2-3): EAGVTQFPSHSVIEKGQTVTLRCDPISGHDNLYWYRRVMGKEIKFLLHFVKESKQDESGMPNNRFLAERTGGTYSTLKVQPAELEDSGVYFCASSQALAGGLDTQYFGPGTRLTVL.

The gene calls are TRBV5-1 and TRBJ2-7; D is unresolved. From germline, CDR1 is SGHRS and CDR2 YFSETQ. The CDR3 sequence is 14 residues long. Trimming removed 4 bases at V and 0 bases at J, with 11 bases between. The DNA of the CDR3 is TGCGCCAGCAGCCCGGTTGGCTTCTCCTACGAGCAGTACTTC. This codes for CASSPVGFSYEQYF.

In DNA form, the CDR3 reads TGTGCCAGCAGTTCGAGACTAGCGGGAGGAGTTAACAATGAGCAGTTCTTC. Amino acids: CASSSRLAGGVNNEQFF. The chain recombines TRBV7-2 with TRBJ2-1; 13 nucleotides agree with TRBD2. Germline V CDR1 and CDR2: SGHTA, FQGNSA. Trimming took 6 bases from V and 5 from J; bases not matched to a gene: 10. The CDR3 contains 17 residues. Full variable domain (rest looked up from reference TRBV7-2 and TRBJ2-1): GAGVSQSPSNKVTEKGKDVELRCDPISGHTALYWYRQSLGQGLEFLIYFQGNSAPDKSGLPSDRFSAERTGGSVSTLTIQRTQQEDSAVYLCASSSRLAGGVNNEQFFGPGTRLTVL.

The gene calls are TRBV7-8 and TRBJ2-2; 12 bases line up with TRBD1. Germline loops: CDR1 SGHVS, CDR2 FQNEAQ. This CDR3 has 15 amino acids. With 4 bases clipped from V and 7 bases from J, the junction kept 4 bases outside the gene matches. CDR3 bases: TGTGCCAGCAGCTATTGGGACAGGGGGCTCGGGGAGCTGTTTTTT. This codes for CASSYWDRGLGELFF.

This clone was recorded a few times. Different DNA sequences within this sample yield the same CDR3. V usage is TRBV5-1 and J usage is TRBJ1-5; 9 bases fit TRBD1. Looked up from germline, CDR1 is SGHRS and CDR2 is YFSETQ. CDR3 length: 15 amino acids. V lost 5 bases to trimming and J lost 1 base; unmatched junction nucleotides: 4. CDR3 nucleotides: TGCGCCAGCAGTTCCGGACAGGGGAGCAATCAGCCCCAGCATTTT. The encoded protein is CASSSGQGSNQPQHF.

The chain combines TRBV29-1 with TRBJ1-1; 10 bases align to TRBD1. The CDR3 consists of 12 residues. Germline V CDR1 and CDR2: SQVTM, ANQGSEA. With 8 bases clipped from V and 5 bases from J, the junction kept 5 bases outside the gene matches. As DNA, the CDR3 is TGCAGCACGACAGGGGGCGGTACTGAAGCTTTCTTT. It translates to CSTTGGGTEAFF. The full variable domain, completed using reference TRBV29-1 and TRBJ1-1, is SAVISQKPSRDICQRGTSLTIQCQVDSQVTMMFWYRQQPGQSLTLIATANQGSEATYESGFVIDKFPISRPNLTFSTLTVSNMSPEDSSIYLCSTTGGGTEAFFGQGTRLTVV.

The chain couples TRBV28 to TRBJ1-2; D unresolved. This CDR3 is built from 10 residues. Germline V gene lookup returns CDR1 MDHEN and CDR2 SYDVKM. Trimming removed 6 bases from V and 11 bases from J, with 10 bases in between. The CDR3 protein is CASRADGYTF. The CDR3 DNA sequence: TGTGCCAGCAGAGCGGACGGTTACACCTTC.

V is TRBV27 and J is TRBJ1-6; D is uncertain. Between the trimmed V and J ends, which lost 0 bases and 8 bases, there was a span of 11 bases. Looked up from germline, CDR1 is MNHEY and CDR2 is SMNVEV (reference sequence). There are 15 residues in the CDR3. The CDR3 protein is CASSLSRLRDSPLHF. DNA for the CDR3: TGTGCCAGCAGTTTATCGAGGTTAAGGGATTCACCCCTCCACTTT.

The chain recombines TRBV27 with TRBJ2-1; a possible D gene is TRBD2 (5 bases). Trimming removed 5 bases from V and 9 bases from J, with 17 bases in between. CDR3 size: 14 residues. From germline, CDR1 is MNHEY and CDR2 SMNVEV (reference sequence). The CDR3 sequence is CASSPLDWVGEQFF. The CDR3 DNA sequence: TGTGCCAGCAGTCCCTTGGACTGGGTGGGTGAGCAGTTCTTC.

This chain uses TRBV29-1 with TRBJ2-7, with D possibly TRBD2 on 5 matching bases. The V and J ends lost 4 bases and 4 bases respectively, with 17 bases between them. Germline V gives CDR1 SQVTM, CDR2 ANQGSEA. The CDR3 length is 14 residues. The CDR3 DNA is TGCAGCGTTGGGGAGCTGGGTGGGAAATACGAGCAGTACTTC. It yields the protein CSVGELGGKYEQYF.

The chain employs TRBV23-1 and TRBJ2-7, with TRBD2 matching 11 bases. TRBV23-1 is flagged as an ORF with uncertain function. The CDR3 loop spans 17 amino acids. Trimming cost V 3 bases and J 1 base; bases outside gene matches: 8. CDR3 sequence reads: CASSHFTSGSLSYEQYF. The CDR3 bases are TGCGCCAGCAGTCACTTCACTAGCGGGAGTTTGTCCTACGAGCAGTACTTC.

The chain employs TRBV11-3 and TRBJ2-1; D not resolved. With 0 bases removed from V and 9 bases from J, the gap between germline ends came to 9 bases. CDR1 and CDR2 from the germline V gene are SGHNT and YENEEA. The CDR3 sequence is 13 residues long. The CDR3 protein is CASSLEYNREQFF. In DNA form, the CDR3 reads TGTGCCAGCAGCTTAGAATACAATCGTGAGCAGTTCTTC.

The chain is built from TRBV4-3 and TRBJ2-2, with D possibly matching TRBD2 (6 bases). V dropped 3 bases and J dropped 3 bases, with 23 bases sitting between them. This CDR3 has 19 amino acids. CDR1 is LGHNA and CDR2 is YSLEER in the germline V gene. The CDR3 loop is CASSQTLPRFSGYTGELFF. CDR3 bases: TGCGCCAGCAGCCAGACCCTACCCCGGTTTAGCGGATACACCGGGGAGCTGTTTTTT.

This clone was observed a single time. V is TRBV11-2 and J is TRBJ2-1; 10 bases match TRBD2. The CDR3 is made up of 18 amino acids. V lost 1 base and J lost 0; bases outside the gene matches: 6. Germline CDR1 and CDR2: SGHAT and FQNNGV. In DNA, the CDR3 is TGTGCCAGCAGCTTAGGGCTAGCGGGGGCGAGCTCCTACAATGAGCAGTTCTTC. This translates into CASSLGLAGASSYNEQFF.

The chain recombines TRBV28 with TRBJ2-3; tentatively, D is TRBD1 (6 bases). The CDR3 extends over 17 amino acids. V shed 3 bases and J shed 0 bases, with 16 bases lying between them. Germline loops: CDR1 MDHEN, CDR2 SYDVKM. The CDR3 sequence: CASSLAGTPTSTDTQYF. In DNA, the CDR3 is TGTGCCAGCAGTTTGGCCGGGACACCGACTAGCACAGATACGCAGTATTTT.

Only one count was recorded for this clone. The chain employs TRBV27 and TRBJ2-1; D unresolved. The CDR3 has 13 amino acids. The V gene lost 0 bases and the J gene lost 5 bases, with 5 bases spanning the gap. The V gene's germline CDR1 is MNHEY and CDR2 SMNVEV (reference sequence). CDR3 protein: CASSLSLNNEQFF. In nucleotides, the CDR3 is TGTGCCAGCAGTTTATCTCTCAACAATGAGCAGTTCTTC.

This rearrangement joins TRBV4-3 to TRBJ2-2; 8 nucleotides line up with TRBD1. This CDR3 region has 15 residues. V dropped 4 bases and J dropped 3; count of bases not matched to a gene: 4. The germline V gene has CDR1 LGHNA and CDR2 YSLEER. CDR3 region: CASSPQGAYTGELFF. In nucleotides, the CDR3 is TGCGCCAGCAGCCCCCAGGGGGCTTACACCGGGGAGCTGTTTTTT.

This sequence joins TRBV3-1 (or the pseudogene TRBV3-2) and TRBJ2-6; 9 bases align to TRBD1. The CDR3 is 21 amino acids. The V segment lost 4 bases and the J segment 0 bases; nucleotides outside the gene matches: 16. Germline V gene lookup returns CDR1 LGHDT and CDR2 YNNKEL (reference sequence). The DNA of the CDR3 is TGTGCCAGCAGCCCGGGACGCTGGGCGGGACAGGGAAGCTCTGGGGCCAACGTCCTGACTTTC. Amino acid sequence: CASSPGRWAGQGSSGANVLTF.

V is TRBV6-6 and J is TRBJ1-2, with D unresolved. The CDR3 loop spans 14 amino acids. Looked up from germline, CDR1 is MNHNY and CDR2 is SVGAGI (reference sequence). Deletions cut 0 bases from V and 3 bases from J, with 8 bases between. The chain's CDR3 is CASSYSTSHYGYTF. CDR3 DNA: TGTGCCAGCAGTTACTCGACCAGTCACTATGGCTACACCTTC.

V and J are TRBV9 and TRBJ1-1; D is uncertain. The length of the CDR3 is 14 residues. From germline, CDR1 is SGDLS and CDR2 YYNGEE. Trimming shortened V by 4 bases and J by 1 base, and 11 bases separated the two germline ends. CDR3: CASSSPPGNTEAFF. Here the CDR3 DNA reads TGTGCCAGCAGCTCCCCTCCCGGGAACACTGAAGCTTTCTTT.